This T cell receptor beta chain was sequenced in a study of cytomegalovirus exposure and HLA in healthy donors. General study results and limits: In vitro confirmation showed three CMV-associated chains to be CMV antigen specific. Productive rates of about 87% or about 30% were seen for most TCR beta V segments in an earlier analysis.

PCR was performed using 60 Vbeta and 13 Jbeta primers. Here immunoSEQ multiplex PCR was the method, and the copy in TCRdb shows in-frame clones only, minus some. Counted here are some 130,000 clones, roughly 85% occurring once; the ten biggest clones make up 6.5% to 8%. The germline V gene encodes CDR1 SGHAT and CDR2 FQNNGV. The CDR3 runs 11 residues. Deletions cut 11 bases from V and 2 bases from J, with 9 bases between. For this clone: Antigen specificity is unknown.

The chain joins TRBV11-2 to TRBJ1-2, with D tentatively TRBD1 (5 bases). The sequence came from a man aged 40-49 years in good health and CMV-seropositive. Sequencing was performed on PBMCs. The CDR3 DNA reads TGTGCCCTAGGGGTGAACTATGGCTACACCTTC. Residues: CALGVNYGYTF.